This TCR beta chain was profiled in a study of shared clonotypes between healthy human individuals. Comment on this clone: Other DNA sequences within the sample encode an identical CDR3.

From CD4+ cells came CD45RA+ naive and CD45RA-negative memory subsets. TCRdb's table, derived via immunoSEQ multiplex PCR, lists solely in-frame clones and lacks some. The sample shows over a million clones, roughly 95% of them seen only once. Trimming at V came to 5 bases and at J to 1 base, leaving 4 bases not matched to a gene. CDR3 length: 14 amino acids. The germline gives CDR1 SGHRS, CDR2 YFSETQ. This chain connects TRBV5-1 to TRBJ2-5; 8 bases fit TRBD1. The receptor was isolated from a man younger than 40 in good health. The specimen was naive CD4+ T cells sorted from blood. Described subset: CD45RA+ positively selected. The CDR3 protein is CASSRDRGQETQYF. The CDR3 nucleotides are TGCGCCAGCAGTCGAGACAGGGGCCAAGAGACCCAGTACTTC. Full variable domain (outside the CDR3, taken from reference TRBV5-1 and TRBJ2-5): KAGVTQTPRYLIKTRGQQVTLSCSPISGHRSVSWYQQTPGQGLQFLFEYFSETQRNKGNFPGRFSGRQFSNSRSEMNVSTLELGDSALYLCASSRDRGQETQYFGPGTRLLVL.